These 14 T cell receptor beta chains were all obtained from the same sample, sequenced in a study of Graves' ophthalmopathy and Graves' hyperthyroidism. The study amplified TCR beta CDR3 regions using RNA transcripts. The first round was an RT-PCR with HTBI primers, and the second round was a multiplex PCR. TCRdb called the multiplex PCR reads again in MiXCR, with one record for every CDR3 protein. This sample carries around 1.1 million distinct CDR3 sequences, approximately 35% of them seen once, and the ten largest clones take over 8.5%. The material sequenced was peripheral blood or thyroid tissue (not recorded which). Receptors were obtained from an adult man with Graves' hyperthyroidism.

This clonotype was seen a handful of times. V and J are TRBV20-1 and TRBJ2-5, with TRBD1 matching over 8 bases. V lost 2 bases and J lost 9; bases outside the gene matches: 11. Germline CDR1 is DFQATT and CDR2 is SNEGSKA (reference sequence). The CDR3 totals 14 residues. For the CDR3, the DNA is TGCAGTGCTAGATCTGACAGGGGTAGGGAGCCCCAGTACTTC. This codes for CSARSDRGREPQYF.

About this clonotype: Since a much larger clone is just one base distant, this may be a read error. This rearrangement joins TRBV11-2 to TRBJ2-7; D perhaps matches TRBD2 (5 bases). The germline gives CDR1 SGHAT, CDR2 FQNNGV. CDR3 length: 15 residues. CDR3 loop: CASSSAPGLSDEQYF. The DNA for the CDR3 is TGTGCCAGCAGCTCCGCCCCAGGACTCTCCGACGAGCAGTACTTC.

The CDR3 DNA is TGTGCCAGCAGCTTTCGTGTCAGCATCATAAGCTCCTACGAGCAGTACTTC. Translating gives CASSFRVSIISSYEQYF. The rearrangement links TRBV7-9 to TRBJ2-7; D unclear. CDR1 is SEHNR and CDR2 is FQNEAQ in the germline V gene (reference sequence). The V end was cut by 3 bases, the J end by 0 bases, with 18 bases between. The length of the CDR3 is 17 residues. The full variable domain, its missing parts supplied by reference TRBV7-9 and TRBJ2-7, is DTGVSQNPRHKITKRGQNVTFRCDPISEHNRLYWYRQTLGQGPEFLTYFQNEAQLEKSRLLSDRFSAERPKGSFSTLEIQRTEQGDSAMYLCASSFRVSIISSYEQYFGPGTRLTVT.

This clonotype was recorded many times. The chain combines TRBV15 with TRBJ2-7; D gene ambiguous. This CDR3 region has 14 residues. Germline CDR1 and CDR2: LNHNV and YYDKDF (reference sequence). Trimming stripped 0 bases from V and 4 bases from J, with 10 bases between. The CDR3 loop reads CATSRDTALYEQYF. The CDR3 coding sequence is TGTGCCACCAGCAGAGATACCGCTCTGTACGAGCAGTACTTC. The full variable domain, completed using reference TRBV15 and TRBJ2-7, is DAMVIQNPRYQVTQFGKPVTLSCSQTLNHNVMYWYQQKSSQAPKLLFHYYDKDFNNEADTPDNFQSRRPNTSFCFLDIRSPGLGDTAMYLCATSRDTALYEQYFGPGTRLTVT.

The rearrangement joins TRBV7-8 to TRBJ2-5, with a tentative D call TRBD2 (6 bases). The CDR3 sequence is 14 residues long. V was shortened by 1 base and J by 5 bases, with 11 bases between the two germline ends. The germline CDR1 and CDR2 sequences are SGHVS and FQNEAQ. The CDR3 sequence: CASSLGRLDETQYF. CDR3 DNA: TGTGCCAGCAGCTTAGGCCGACTAGACGAGACCCAGTACTTC. Complete variable domain (other parts from reference TRBV7-8 and TRBJ2-5): GAGVSQSPRYKVAKRGQDVALRCDPISGHVSLFWYQQALGQGPEFLTYFQNEAQLDKSGLPSDRFFAERPEGSVSTLKIQRTQQEDSAVYLCASSLGRLDETQYFGPGTRLLVL.

This chain links TRBV29-1 with TRBJ1-4; no firm D call. V lost 4 bases to trimming and J lost 5 bases, with 14 bases between them. This CDR3 region has 14 residues. Per germline, CDR1 SQVTM and CDR2 ANQGSEA. The CDR3 sequence: CSVGSQHLNEKLFF. The CDR3 coding sequence is TGCAGCGTTGGGTCCCAGCACCTGAATGAAAAACTGTTTTTT.

The rearrangement joins TRBV6-1 to TRBJ1-5; no reliable D call. Trimming stripped 4 bases from V and 7 bases from J, with 14 bases between. The CDR3 extends over 14 amino acids. CDR1 MNHNS and CDR2 SASEGT come from the germline V gene. CDR3 DNA sequence: TGTGCCAGCAGTGTTGGGCCTGTTTGGCAGCCCCAGCATTTT. It specifies CASSVGPVWQPQHF.

This clonotype was seen ten or more times. The J gene is TRBJ2-7, the V gene TRBV14; unclear D gene. Germline V gene sequence: CDR1 SGHDN, CDR2 FVKESK. This CDR3 is 12 amino acids long. Trimming took off 1 base at V and 6 bases at J, with 7 bases between the two ends. The CDR3 sequence is CASSQVRGEQYF. The CDR3 DNA reads TGTGCCAGCAGCCAAGTTCGAGGCGAGCAGTACTTC.

The V and J genes are TRBV29-1 and TRBJ1-4; 9 bases are a match to TRBD1. Per germline, CDR1 SQVTM and CDR2 ANQGSEA. CDR3 length: 14 amino acids. J was trimmed by 3 bases and V by 7 bases; bases with no gene match: 6. CDR3 in amino acids: CSGQTGGSNEKLFF. The CDR3 coding sequence is TGCAGCGGTCAAACAGGGGGCTCTAATGAAAAACTGTTTTTT.

This clonotype has ten or more counts. The rearrangement uses TRBV12-3 or TRBV12-4 and TRBJ1-2; a possible D gene is TRBD1 (5 bases). The CDR3 consists of 11 residues. With 10 bases removed from V and 4 bases from J, the gap between germline ends came to 10 bases. The CDR3 nucleotides read TGTGCCACCTCGGGACGCTATGGCTACACCTTC. Amino acid sequence: CATSGRYGYTF.

This clonotype was seen repeatedly, ten times or more. Possible read error: a much larger clone is one base away. This chain uses TRBV6-4 with TRBJ2-6; D is unclear. Per the germline V gene, CDR1 is MRHNA and CDR2 is SNTAGT. Trimming took off 2 bases at V and 2 bases at J, with 4 bases between the two ends. The CDR3 is made up of 14 amino acids. CDR3 sequence: CASSDRAGANVLTF. The CDR3 nucleotides read TGTGCCAGCAGTGACAGGGCTGGGGCCAACGTCCTGACTTTC.

This clonotype was seen ten or more times. The gene calls are TRBV7-9 and TRBJ2-6; D possibly corresponds to TRBD2 (5 bases). CDR1 and CDR2 (germline): SEHNR, FQNEAQ (reference sequence). The CDR3 sequence is 15 residues long. V was trimmed by 6 bases and J by 4 bases, leaving 13 bases between them. The CDR3 protein is CASSPGPGGANVLTF. The CDR3 DNA follows: TGTGCCAGCAGTCCGGGCCCGGGAGGGGCCAACGTCCTGACTTTC.

In this sample, this clonotype turned up a few times. The J gene is TRBJ1-6, the V gene TRBV5-5; possibly TRBD1 for D (5 bases). CDR1 is SGHKS and CDR2 is YYEKEE in the germline V gene (reference sequence). Trimming took off 3 bases at V and 4 bases at J, with 20 bases between the two ends. This CDR3 has 18 residues. The CDR3 sequence is CASSSTGYGDPYNSPLHF. The CDR3 nucleotides read TGTGCCAGCAGCTCTACGGGTTACGGGGACCCGTATAATTCACCCCTCCACTTT.

Of note for this clonotype: A much bigger clone sits one base away, suggesting this may be a read error. The chain links TRBV2 to TRBJ2-7; D is undetermined. Germline CDR1 is SNHLY and CDR2 is FYNNEI. This CDR3 is 13 amino acids long. CDR3 coding DNA: TGTGCCAACAGTGTACTCAGCTCCTACGAGCAGTACTTC. Translating gives CANSVLSSYEQYF.